This note documents a single TCR beta chain sequence. This specimen belongs to a study of blood T cell repertoires in COVID-19. Assay: immunoSEQ multiplex PCR; the TCRdb copy retains only in-frame clones and omits some. The sample records 17,000 or so clones, approximately 86% being singletons. Deletions cut 1 base from V and 5 bases from J, with 14 bases between. The germline CDR1 and CDR2 sequences are MNHEY and SVGAGI. The length of the CDR3 is 15 residues. The material sequenced was peripheral blood. The V call is TRBV6-5, the J call TRBJ1-2; perhaps TRBD1 as D (6 bases). The receptor was derived from a man aged 45-60 years with active COVID-19. The CDR3 DNA follows: TGTGCCAGCAGTTACTTGGCAGGGGTAAAATATGGCTACACCTTC. As protein: CASSYLAGVKYGYTF.